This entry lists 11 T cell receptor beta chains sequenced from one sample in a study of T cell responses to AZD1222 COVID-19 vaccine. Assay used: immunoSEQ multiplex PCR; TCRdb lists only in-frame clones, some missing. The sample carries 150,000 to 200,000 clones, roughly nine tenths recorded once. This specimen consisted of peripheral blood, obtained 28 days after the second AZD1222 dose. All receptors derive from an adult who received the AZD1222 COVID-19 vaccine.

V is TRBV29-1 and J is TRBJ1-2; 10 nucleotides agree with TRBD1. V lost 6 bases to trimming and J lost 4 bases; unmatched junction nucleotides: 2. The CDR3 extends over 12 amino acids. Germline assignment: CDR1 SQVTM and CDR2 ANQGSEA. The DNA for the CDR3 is TGCAGCGTCCGGACAGGGGGCTATGGCTACACCTTC. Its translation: CSVRTGGYGYTF.

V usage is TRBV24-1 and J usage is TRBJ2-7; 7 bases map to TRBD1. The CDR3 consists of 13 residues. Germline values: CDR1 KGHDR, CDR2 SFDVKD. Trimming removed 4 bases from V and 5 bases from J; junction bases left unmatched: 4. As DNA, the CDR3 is TGTGCCACCAGTGAGATAGACAGGGACGAGCAGTACTTC. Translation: CATSEIDRDEQYF.

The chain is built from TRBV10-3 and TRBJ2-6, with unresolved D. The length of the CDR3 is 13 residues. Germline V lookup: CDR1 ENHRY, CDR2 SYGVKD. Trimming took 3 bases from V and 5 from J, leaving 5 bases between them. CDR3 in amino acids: CAISDRWANVLTF. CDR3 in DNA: TGTGCCATCAGTGACCGCTGGGCCAACGTCCTGACTTTC.

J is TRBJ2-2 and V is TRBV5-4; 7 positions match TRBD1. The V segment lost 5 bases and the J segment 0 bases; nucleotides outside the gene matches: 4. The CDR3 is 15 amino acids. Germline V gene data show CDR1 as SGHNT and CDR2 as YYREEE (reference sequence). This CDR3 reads CASSPTGTNTGELFF. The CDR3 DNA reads TGTGCCAGCAGTCCGACAGGGACGAACACCGGGGAGCTGTTTTTT.

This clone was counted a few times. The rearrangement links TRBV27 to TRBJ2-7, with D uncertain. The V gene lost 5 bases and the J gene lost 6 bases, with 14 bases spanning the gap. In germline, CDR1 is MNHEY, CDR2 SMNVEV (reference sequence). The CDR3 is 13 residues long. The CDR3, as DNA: TGTGCCAGCAGTACACCATCGCGGCGCGAGCAGTACTTC. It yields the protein CASSTPSRREQYF.

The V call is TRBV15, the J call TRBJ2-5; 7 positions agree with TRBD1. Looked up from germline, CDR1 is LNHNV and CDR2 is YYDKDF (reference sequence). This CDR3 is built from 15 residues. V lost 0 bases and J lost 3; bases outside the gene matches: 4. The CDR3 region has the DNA TGTGCCACCAGCAGAGATTCGGGACAGAAAGAGACCCAGTACTTC. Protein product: CATSRDSGQKETQYF.

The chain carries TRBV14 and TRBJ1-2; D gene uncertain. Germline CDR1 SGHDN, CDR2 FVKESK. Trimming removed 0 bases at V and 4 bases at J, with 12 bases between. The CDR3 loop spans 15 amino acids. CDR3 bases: TGTGCCAGCAGCCAAGATCGGGGAGCCTTCTATGGCTACACCTTC. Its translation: CASSQDRGAFYGYTF. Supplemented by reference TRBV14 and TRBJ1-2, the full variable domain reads EAGVTQFPSHSVIEKGQTVTLRCDPISGHDNLYWYRRVMGKEIKFLLHFVKESKQDESGMPNNRFLAERTGGTYSTLKVQPAELEDSGVYFCASSQDRGAFYGYTFGSGTRLTVV.

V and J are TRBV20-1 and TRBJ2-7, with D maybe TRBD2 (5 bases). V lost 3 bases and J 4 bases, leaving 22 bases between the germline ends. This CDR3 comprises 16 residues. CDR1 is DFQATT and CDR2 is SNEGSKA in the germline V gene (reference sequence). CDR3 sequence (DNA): TGCAGTGCTAGTTCGCGTGATAGTGGGAGTTGGTACGAGCAGTACTTC. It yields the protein CSASSRDSGSWYEQYF.

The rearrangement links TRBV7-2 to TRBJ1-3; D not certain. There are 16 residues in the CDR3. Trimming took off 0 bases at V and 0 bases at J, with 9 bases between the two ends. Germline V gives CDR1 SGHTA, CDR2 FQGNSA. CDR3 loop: CASSLATWNSGNTIYF. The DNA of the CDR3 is TGTGCCAGCAGCTTAGCAACGTGGAACTCTGGAAACACCATATATTTT.

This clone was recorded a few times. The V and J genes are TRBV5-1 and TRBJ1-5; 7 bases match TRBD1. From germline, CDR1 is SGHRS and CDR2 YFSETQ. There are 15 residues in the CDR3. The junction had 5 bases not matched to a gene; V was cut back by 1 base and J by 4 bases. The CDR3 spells CASSLSGTANQPQHF. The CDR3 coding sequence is TGCGCCAGCAGCTTGTCCGGGACAGCAAATCAGCCCCAGCATTTT. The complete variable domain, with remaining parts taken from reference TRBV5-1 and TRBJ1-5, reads KAGVTQTPRYLIKTRGQQVTLSCSPISGHRSVSWYQQTPGQGLQFLFEYFSETQRNKGNFPGRFSGRQFSNSRSEMNVSTLELGDSALYLCASSLSGTANQPQHFGDGTRLSIL.

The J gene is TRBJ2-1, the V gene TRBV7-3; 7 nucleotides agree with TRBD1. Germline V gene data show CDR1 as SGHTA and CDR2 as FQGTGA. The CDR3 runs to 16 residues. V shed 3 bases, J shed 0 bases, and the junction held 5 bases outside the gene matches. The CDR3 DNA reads TGTGCCAGCAGCTTTTACAGGGACAGCTCCTACAATGAGCAGTTCTTC. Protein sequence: CASSFYRDSSYNEQFF.